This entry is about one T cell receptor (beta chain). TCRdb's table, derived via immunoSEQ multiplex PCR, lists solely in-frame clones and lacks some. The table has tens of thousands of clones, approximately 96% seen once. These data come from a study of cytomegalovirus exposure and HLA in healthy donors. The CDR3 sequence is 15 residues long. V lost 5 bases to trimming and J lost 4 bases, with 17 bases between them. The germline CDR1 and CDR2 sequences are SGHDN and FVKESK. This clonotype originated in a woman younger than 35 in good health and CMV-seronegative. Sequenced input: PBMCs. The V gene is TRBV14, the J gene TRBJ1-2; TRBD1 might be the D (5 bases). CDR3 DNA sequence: TGTGCCAGCAGCTCGGTTGGGGCGTCAGCCTATGGCTACACCTTC. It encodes CASSSVGASAYGYTF.